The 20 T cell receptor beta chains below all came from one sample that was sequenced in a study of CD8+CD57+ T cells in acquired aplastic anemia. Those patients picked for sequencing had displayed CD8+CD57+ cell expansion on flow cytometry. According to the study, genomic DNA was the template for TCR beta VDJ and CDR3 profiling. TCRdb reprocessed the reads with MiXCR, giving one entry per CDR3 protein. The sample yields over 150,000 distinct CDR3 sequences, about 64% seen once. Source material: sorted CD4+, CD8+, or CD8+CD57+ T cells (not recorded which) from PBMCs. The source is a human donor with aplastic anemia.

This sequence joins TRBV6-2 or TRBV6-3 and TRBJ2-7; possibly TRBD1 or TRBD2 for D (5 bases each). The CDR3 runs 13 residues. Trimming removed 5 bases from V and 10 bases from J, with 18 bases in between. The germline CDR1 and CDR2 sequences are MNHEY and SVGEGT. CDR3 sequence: CASSRRDVDGQYV. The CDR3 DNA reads TGTGCCAGCAGTCGACGGGACGTAGACGGTCAGTACGTC.

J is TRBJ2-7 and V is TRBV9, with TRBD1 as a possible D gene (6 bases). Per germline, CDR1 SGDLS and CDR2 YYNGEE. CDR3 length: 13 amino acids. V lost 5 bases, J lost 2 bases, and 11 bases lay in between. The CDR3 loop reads CASSWGQAYEQYF. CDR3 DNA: TGTGCCAGCAGTTGGGGGCAAGCCTACGAGCAGTACTTC.

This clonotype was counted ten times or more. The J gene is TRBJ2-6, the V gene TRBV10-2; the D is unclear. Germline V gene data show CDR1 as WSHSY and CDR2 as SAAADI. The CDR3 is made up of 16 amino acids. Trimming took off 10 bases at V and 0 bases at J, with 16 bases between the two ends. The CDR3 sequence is CATETDASSGANVLTF. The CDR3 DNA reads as TGCGCCACCGAAACGGACGCTTCCTCTGGGGCCAACGTCCTGACTTTC.

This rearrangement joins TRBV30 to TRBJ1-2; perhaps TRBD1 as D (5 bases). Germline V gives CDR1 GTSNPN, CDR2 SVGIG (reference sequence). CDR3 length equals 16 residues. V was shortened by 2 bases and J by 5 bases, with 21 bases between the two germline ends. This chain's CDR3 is CAWSIASRGVGYGYTF. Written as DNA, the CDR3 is TGTGCCTGGAGTATCGCCTCCCGAGGGGTGGGGTATGGCTACACCTTC.

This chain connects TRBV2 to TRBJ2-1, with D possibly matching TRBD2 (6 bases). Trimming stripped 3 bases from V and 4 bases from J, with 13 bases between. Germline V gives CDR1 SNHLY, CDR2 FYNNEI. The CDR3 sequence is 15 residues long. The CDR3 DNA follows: TGTGCCAGCAGTGACGGTCTAGCGTCTTACAATGAGCAGTTCTTC. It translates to CASSDGLASYNEQFF.

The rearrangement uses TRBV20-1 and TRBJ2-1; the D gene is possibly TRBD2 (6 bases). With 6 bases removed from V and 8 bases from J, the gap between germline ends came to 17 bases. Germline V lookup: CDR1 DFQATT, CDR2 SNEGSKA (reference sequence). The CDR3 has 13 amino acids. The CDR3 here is CSASNGGYDEQFF. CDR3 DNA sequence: TGCAGTGCCAGCAACGGGGGATACGATGAGCAGTTCTTC.

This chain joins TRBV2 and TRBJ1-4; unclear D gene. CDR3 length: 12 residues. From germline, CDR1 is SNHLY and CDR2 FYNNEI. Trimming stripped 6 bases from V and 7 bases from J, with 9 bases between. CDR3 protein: CASSDTSEKLFF. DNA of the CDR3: TGTGCCAGCAGCGATACCAGTGAAAAACTGTTTTTT. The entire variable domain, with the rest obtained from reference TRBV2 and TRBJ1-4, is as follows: EPEVTQTPSHQVTQMGQEVILRCVPISNHLYFYWYRQILGQKVEFLVSFYNNEISEKSEIFDDQFSVERPDGSNFTLKIRSTKLEDSAMYFCASSDTSEKLFFGSGTQLSVL.

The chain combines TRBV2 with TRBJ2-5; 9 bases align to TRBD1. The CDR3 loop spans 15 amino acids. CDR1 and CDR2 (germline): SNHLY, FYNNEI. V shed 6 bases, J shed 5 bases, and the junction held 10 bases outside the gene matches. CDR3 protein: CASRLLTGGGETQYF. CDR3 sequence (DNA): TGTGCCAGCAGATTGTTGACAGGGGGAGGTGAGACCCAGTACTTC. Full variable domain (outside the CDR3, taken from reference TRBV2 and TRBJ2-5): EPEVTQTPSHQVTQMGQEVILRCVPISNHLYFYWYRQILGQKVEFLVSFYNNEISEKSEIFDDQFSVERPDGSNFTLKIRSTKLEDSAMYFCASRLLTGGGETQYFGPGTRLLVL.

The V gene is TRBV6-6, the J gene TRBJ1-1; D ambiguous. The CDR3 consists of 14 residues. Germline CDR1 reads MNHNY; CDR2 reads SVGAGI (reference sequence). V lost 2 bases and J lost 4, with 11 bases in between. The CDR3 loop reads CASSYDQERTEAFF. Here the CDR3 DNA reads TGTGCCAGCAGTTACGACCAGGAACGCACTGAAGCTTTCTTT.

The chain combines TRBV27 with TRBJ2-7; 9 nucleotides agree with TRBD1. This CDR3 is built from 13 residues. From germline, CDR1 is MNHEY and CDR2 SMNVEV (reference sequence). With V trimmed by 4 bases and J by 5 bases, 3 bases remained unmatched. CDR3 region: CASSSGQGNEQYF. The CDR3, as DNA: TGTGCCAGCAGTTCGGGACAGGGCAACGAGCAGTACTTC.

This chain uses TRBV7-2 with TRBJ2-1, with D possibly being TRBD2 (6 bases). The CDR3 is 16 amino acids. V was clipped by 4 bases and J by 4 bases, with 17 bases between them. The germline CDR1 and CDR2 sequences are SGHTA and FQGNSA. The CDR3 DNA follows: TGTGCCAGCAGCTCCCCTAAGGGCGGGGAGTACAATGAGCAGTTCTTC. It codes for CASSSPKGGEYNEQFF.

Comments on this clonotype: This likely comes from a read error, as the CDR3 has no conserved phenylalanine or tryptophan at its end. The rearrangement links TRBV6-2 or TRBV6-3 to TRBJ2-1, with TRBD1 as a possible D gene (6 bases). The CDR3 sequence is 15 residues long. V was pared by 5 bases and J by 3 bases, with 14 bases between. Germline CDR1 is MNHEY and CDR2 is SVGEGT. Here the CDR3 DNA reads TGTGCCAGCAGTCCGGCCCGGGACAACTACAATGAGCAGTTCCTC. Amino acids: CASSPARDNYNEQFL.

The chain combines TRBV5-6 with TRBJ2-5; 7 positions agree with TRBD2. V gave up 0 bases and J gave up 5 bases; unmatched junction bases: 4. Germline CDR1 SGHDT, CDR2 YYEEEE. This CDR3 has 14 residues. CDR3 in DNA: TGTGCCAGCAGCTTGGATGGGGGGGAGGAGACCCAGTACTTC. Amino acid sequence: CASSLDGGEETQYF.

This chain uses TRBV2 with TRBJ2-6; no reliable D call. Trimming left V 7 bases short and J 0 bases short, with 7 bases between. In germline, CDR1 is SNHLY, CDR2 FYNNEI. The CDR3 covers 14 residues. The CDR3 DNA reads TGTGCCAGCAAAAAGAGCTCTGGGGCCAACGTCCTGACTTTC. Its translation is CASKKSSGANVLTF.

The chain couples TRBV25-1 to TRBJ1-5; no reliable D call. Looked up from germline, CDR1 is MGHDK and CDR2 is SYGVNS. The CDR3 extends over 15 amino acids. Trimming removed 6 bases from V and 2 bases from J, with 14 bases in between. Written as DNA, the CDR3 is TGTGCCAGCAGCCCTGGTTGGGGTGGCAATCAGCCCCAGCATTTT. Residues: CASSPGWGGNQPQHF.

The DNA of the CDR3 is TGTGCCAGCAGTTTCAGCCGTACCTCCTACAATGAGCAGTTCTTC. Its translation: CASSFSRTSYNEQFF. The chain joins TRBV6-2 or TRBV6-3 to TRBJ2-1; D is ambiguous. V was cut by 4 bases and J by 0 bases, with 10 bases left in between. Germline V gene sequence: CDR1 MNHEY, CDR2 SVGEGT. This CDR3 is 15 amino acids long.

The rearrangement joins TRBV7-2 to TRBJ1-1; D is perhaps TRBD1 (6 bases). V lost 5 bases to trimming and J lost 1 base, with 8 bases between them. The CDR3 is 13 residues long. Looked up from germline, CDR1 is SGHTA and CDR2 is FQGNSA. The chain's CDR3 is CASSQDRNTEAFF. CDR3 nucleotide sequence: TGTGCCAGCAGCCAGGACAGGAACACTGAAGCTTTCTTT.

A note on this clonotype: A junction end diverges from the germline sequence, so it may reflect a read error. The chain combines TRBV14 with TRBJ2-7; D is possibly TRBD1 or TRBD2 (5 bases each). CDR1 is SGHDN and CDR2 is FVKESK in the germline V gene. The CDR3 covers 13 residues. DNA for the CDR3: TGTGCCAGCAACCAACTAGGGGACTACGAGCAGTACTTC. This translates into CASNQLGDYEQYF. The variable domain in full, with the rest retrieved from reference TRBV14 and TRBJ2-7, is EAGVTQFPSHSVIEKGQTVTLRCDPISGHDNLYWYRRVMGKEIKFLLHFVKESKQDESGMPNNRFLAERTGGTYSTLKVQPAELEDSGVYFCASNQLGDYEQYFGPGTRLTVT.

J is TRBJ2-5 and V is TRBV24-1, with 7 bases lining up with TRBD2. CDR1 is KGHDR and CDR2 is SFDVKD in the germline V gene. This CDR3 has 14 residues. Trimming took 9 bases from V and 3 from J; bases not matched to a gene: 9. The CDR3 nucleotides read TGTGCCACCTCCGGGGAGGGAGCCGAAGAGACCCAGTACTTC. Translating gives CATSGEGAEETQYF.

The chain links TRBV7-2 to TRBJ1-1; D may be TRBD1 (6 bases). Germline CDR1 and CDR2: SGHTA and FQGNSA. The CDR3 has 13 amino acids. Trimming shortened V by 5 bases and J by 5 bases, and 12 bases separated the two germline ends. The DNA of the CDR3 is TGTGCCAGCAGCCTGGCCAGGGGAACTGAAGCTTTCTTT. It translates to CASSLARGTEAFF.